These T cell receptor beta chains were read from a single sample in a study of shared clonotypes between healthy human individuals. The assay was immunoSEQ multiplex PCR, and TCRdb's table has in-frame clones only and misses some. This table holds 450,000 to 500,000 clones, roughly 80% found once. Material for sequencing was PBMCs. The source of these receptors is a woman aged 40 to 55 in good health. Some clones in this sample may be carry-over from other donors' samples. CDR3s include the opening cysteine and the closing phenylalanine or tryptophan. A D gene is named only where the DNA matches it firmly. Clone size, where shown, is once, few, many, or a class for clones that have expanded.

v_call: TRBV30
clone_size: NA
j_call: TRBJ1-3
d_call: NA
cdr3_nt: TGTGCCTGGAGTGTAGGTGGTGCAGGAAACACCATATATTTT
cdr3_aa: CAWSVGGAGNTIYF

v_call: TRBV4-3
clone_size: many
j_call: TRBJ2-7
d_call: NA
cdr3_nt: TGCGCCAGCAGCCAAGATAGGATCTCCTACGAGCAGTACTTC
cdr3_aa: CASSQDRISYEQYF

v_call: TRBV28
clone_size: once
j_call: TRBJ1-2
d_call: NA
cdr3_nt: TGTGCCAGCAGTTCCCCCCGGGACGGGATCTCCTATGGCTACACCTTC
cdr3_aa: CASSSPRDGISYGYTF

v_call: TRBV7-2
clone_size: NA
j_call: TRBJ2-5
d_call: NA
cdr3_nt: TGTGCCAGCAGCTCTACTGTGGGGGGAGAGACCCAGTACTTC
cdr3_aa: CASSSTVGGETQYF

v_call: TRBV2
clone_size: NA
j_call: TRBJ2-1
d_call: TRBD2
cdr3_nt: TGTGCCAGCAGTCAGGGACTAGCGGGAGTTAGGAATGAGCAGTTCTTC
cdr3_aa: CASSQGLAGVRNEQFF

v_call: TRBV20-1
clone_size: NA
j_call: TRBJ2-5
d_call: NA
cdr3_nt: TGCAGTGCTACTGGACAAGAGACCCAGTACTTC
cdr3_aa: CSATGQETQYF

v_call: TRBV10-3
clone_size: NA
j_call: TRBJ2-4
d_call: NA
cdr3_nt: TGTGCCATTTCCTCAGGGGCTCTAGCCAAAAACATTCAGTACTTC
cdr3_aa: CAISSGALAKNIQYF

v_call: TRBV11-2
clone_size: NA
j_call: TRBJ1-1
d_call: NA
cdr3_nt: TGTGCCAGCAGCGAATACAGGGCTGAAGCTTTCTTT
cdr3_aa: CASSEYRAEAFF

v_call: TRBV6-6
clone_size: NA
j_call: TRBJ2-1
d_call: NA
cdr3_nt: TGTGCCAGCAGCCAAGGGGGCGCGGGGATAGGTGAGCAGTTCTTC
cdr3_aa: CASSQGGAGIGEQFF

v_call: TRBV29-1
clone_size: NA
j_call: TRBJ1-6
d_call: NA
cdr3_nt: TGCAGCGTTGTTCTCGGGGGTAATTCACCCCTCCACTTT
cdr3_aa: CSVVLGGNSPLHF

v_call: TRBV7-2
clone_size: once
j_call: TRBJ2-1
d_call: NA
cdr3_nt: TGTGCCAGCACCCTAGGTACCTCCTACAATGAGCAGTTCTTC
cdr3_aa: CASTLGTSYNEQFF

v_call: TRBV9
clone_size: NA
j_call: TRBJ2-5
d_call: NA
cdr3_nt: TGTGCCAGCAGCCTTGGGCAGCCGGGCGAGACCCAGTACTTC
cdr3_aa: CASSLGQPGETQYF

v_call: TRBV9
clone_size: NA
j_call: TRBJ2-3
d_call: NA
cdr3_nt: TGTGCCAGCAGCGTAGAAGGCGATACGCAGTATTTT
cdr3_aa: CASSVEGDTQYF

v_call: TRBV19
clone_size: NA
j_call: TRBJ1-5
d_call: NA
cdr3_nt: TGTGCCAGTAAGGACCGCGACAATCAGCCCCAGCATTTT
cdr3_aa: CASKDRDNQPQHF

v_call: TRBV20-1
clone_size: once
j_call: TRBJ1-2
d_call: TRBD1
cdr3_nt: TGCAGTGCGTCGGGACAGTTGGACTACACCTTC
cdr3_aa: CSASGQLDYTF

v_call: TRBV27
clone_size: NA
j_call: TRBJ2-7
d_call: TRBD2
cdr3_nt: TGTGCCAGCAGTCCCCGTCTAGCGGGAGCCCTCTACGAGCAGTACTTC
cdr3_aa: CASSPRLAGALYEQYF

v_call: TRBV19
clone_size: many
j_call: TRBJ1-3
d_call: NA
cdr3_nt: TGTGCCAGTAGTAACTCAGGGGCAATTGGAAACACCATATATTTT
cdr3_aa: CASSNSGAIGNTIYF

v_call: TRBV19
clone_size: NA
j_call: TRBJ2-7
d_call: TRBD1
cdr3_nt: TGTGCCAGTAGTATAAGGACAGGGTACTCCTACGAGCAGTACTTC
cdr3_aa: CASSIRTGYSYEQYF

v_call: TRBV6-4
clone_size: NA
j_call: TRBJ1-1
d_call: NA
cdr3_nt: TGTGCCAGCAGCGAGACACCCTACACTGAAGCTTTCTTT
cdr3_aa: CASSETPYTEAFF

v_call: TRBV4-1
clone_size: NA
j_call: TRBJ1-3
d_call: NA
cdr3_nt: TGCGCCAGCAGCCAAGATCGGGACCCTGGAAACACCATATATTTT
cdr3_aa: CASSQDRDPGNTIYF

v_call: TRBV9
clone_size: NA
j_call: TRBJ2-6
d_call: TRBD2
cdr3_nt: TGTGCCAGCAGCCCGCGGACTAGCGGGACTTGGGGGGCCAACGTCCTGACTTTC
cdr3_aa: CASSPRTSGTWGANVLTF

v_call: TRBV7-9
clone_size: few
j_call: TRBJ1-3
d_call: NA
cdr3_nt: TGTGCCAGCAGTTCAACAGCCCTCTCTGGAAACACCATATATTTT
cdr3_aa: CASSSTALSGNTIYF

v_call: TRBV9
clone_size: NA
j_call: TRBJ2-3
d_call: NA
cdr3_nt: TGTGCCAGCAGCGTAGGGGCCGCGAGCTGGGGGGCTAGCACAGATACGCAGTATTTT
cdr3_aa: CASSVGAASWGASTDTQYF

v_call: TRBV5-1
clone_size: few
j_call: TRBJ2-1
d_call: NA
cdr3_nt: TGCGCCAGCAGCGCCTACAATGAGCAGTTCTTC
cdr3_aa: CASSAYNEQFF

v_call: TRBV30
clone_size: NA
j_call: TRBJ2-6
d_call: NA
cdr3_nt: TGTGCCTGGAGTCTCTCTGGGGCCAACGTCCTGACTTTC
cdr3_aa: CAWSLSGANVLTF

v_call: TRBV15
clone_size: NA
j_call: TRBJ2-7
d_call: TRBD2
cdr3_nt: TGTGCCACCAGCACCGGACTAGCGGGAGTCGGGGAGCAGTACTTC
cdr3_aa: CATSTGLAGVGEQYF

v_call: TRBV27
clone_size: NA
j_call: TRBJ2-3
d_call: NA
cdr3_nt: TGTGCCAGCAGTCTTGGGGGGACGGGCACAGATACGCAGTATTTT
cdr3_aa: CASSLGGTGTDTQYF

v_call: TRBV7-9
clone_size: NA
j_call: TRBJ2-1
d_call: TRBD2
cdr3_nt: TGTGCCAGCAGCCCTGCCGGGACTAGCGGTAAGAATGAGCAGTTCTTC
cdr3_aa: CASSPAGTSGKNEQFF

v_call: TRBV5-4
clone_size: NA
j_call: TRBJ2-5
d_call: TRBD2
cdr3_nt: TGTGCCAGCAGCTTCGGGGGTGCTAGCGGGAGTGTAGAGACCCAGTACTTC
cdr3_aa: CASSFGGASGSVETQYF

v_call: TRBV5-1
clone_size: NA
j_call: TRBJ2-7
d_call: TRBD2
cdr3_nt: TGCGCCAGCAGCCCTAGCGGGGCCTCCTACGAGCAGTACTTC
cdr3_aa: CASSPSGASYEQYF

v_call: TRBV5-1
clone_size: NA
j_call: TRBJ2-6
d_call: NA
cdr3_nt: TGCGCCAGCAGCCCAGACACATCTGGGGCCAACGTCCTGACTTTC
cdr3_aa: CASSPDTSGANVLTF

v_call: TRBV5-1
clone_size: NA
j_call: TRBJ1-3
d_call: NA
cdr3_nt: TGCGCCTCCGGGGAGACCTCTGGAAACACCATATATTTT
cdr3_aa: CASGETSGNTIYF

v_call: TRBV4-3
clone_size: NA
j_call: TRBJ1-5
d_call: NA
cdr3_nt: TGCGCCAGCAGCCCAGGGAGGCAGGGAGCAGGTCAGCCCCAGCATTTT
cdr3_aa: CASSPGRQGAGQPQHF

v_call: TRBV5-1
clone_size: NA
j_call: TRBJ2-5
d_call: NA
cdr3_nt: TGCGCCAGCAGCTTGGAGGTAGGGGACCAAGAGACCCAGTACTTC
cdr3_aa: CASSLEVGDQETQYF

v_call: TRBV5-8
clone_size: NA
j_call: TRBJ1-1
d_call: NA
cdr3_nt: TGTGCCAGCAGCTTCCGGCAGGGGAAGAACACTGAAGCTTTCTTT
cdr3_aa: CASSFRQGKNTEAFF

v_call: TRBV30
clone_size: NA
j_call: TRBJ2-1
d_call: TRBD1
cdr3_nt: TGTGCCTGGAGTGTAAGGGGGCGGGATGAGCAGTTCTTC
cdr3_aa: CAWSVRGRDEQFF

v_call: TRBV2
clone_size: NA
j_call: TRBJ2-7
d_call: TRBD1
cdr3_nt: TGTGCCAGCAGGGGACAGGGGCCAGTCTACGAGCAGTACTTC
cdr3_aa: CASRGQGPVYEQYF

v_call: TRBV27
clone_size: once
j_call: TRBJ2-7
d_call: NA
cdr3_nt: TGTGCCAGCAGTTTAAGTCTCGAGGGGCGCCGAGAGCAGTACTTC
cdr3_aa: CASSLSLEGRREQYF

v_call: TRBV30
clone_size: NA
j_call: TRBJ2-3
d_call: NA
cdr3_nt: TGTGCCTGGAGGGGCCCGGCCGATACGCAGTATTTT
cdr3_aa: CAWRGPADTQYF

v_call: TRBV28
clone_size: NA
j_call: TRBJ1-5
d_call: NA
cdr3_nt: TGTGCCAGCAGAGGGCCGGAGACCAATCAGCCCCAGCATTTT
cdr3_aa: CASRGPETNQPQHF

v_call: TRBV5-1
clone_size: NA
j_call: TRBJ1-1
d_call: NA
cdr3_nt: TGCGCCAGCCGTTTATCGGGGGATAACACTGAAGCTTTCTTT
cdr3_aa: CASRLSGDNTEAFF

v_call: TRBV11-3
clone_size: NA
j_call: TRBJ2-3
d_call: NA
cdr3_nt: TGTGCCAGCAGTCCAGGGGTATCAGATACGCAGTATTTT
cdr3_aa: CASSPGVSDTQYF